The T cell receptor beta chain described here comes from a study of vaccination and CD4 T cells after COVID-19 (dated 2022 in TCRdb). Regarding the study in general: Six males and four females were included in the convalescent cohort, with two Hispanic individuals, seven Caucasians, two Asians and one multiracial person represented. Participants received two doses of either the Pfizer-BioNTech BNT162b2 vaccine (n=8) or the Moderna mRNA-1273 vaccine (n=2). Post-COVID blood samples from convalescent patients were collected a median of roughly 100 days after diagnosis, with a range of 35 to 161 days. Post-vaccine blood samples were taken a median of roughly 75 days after the second vaccine dose, with a range of about 13 to 250 days. Culture stimuli were overlapping spike peptide pools from SARS-CoV-2 and from the common cold coronaviruses HCoV-NL63, HCoV-OC43 and HCoV-229E. As controls, cultures received a CEFX viral epitope pool (the positive control), an HIV-1 Nef peptide pool (the negative control), or no peptide at all. In roughly 10 COVID-19 convalescent patients and a handful of infection-naive healthy vaccine recipients, the spike-specific CD4+ TCR repertoire before mRNA vaccination was compared with the repertoire after mRNA vaccination. An earlier paper using these donors assessed, at the TCR clonotype level, memory CD4+ T cell crossreactivity between SARS-CoV-2 and common cold coronavirus spike proteins.

The study at large found these results: In convalescent patients, a median approximately 86% of post-vaccine SARS-CoV-2-reactive clones were detected only after vaccination, and vaccine-specific priming was suggested by this finding. The median number of SARS-CoV-2-reactive clonotypes rose from 20 to 25 after infection to about 40 after vaccination, but the change was not significant. Nearly all vaccine-specific clones in convalescent patients (304 of 307) were mono-reactive for SARS-CoV-2 spike rather than cross-reactive with common cold coronaviruses. The study included relatively few convalescent patients and did not analyze early timepoints after natural infection.

Libraries were built with PCR. DNA from cultured CD4+ T cells was subjected to TCR sequencing with the Oncomine TCR Beta short-read assay at the Johns Hopkins FTIC core. Genomic DNA was extracted from the cultured CD4+ T cells with the QIAamp micro DNA kit. The Oncomine TCR Beta libraries from cultured CD4+ T cells were pooled using unique dual indexes and then sequenced on an Illumina iSeq 100. On the authors' methods: Non-productive sequences were removed, and CDR3s not starting with C, not ending with F or W, or shorter than 7 amino acids were discarded. The MANAFEST web application was used to identify antigen-specific clonotypes by comparing peptide-stimulated wells against reference wells and other culture wells. Positive clones required FDR below 0.05, an odds ratio above 5, and productive frequency above 0.1% in at least two of three replicate wells. A clonotype was classed as cross-reactive if the clonotype showed significant expansion both in SARS-CoV-2 spike wells and in at least one common cold coronavirus spike condition. Levenshtein distances (stringdist) and unrooted phylogenetic trees (ape) in R version 3.6.1 were used to assess CDR3 homology. TCRdb ran its own pipeline on the public reads, namely fastp trimming at Q25 and MiXCR clone calling, and kept in-frame beta chains. Under each unique CDR3 protein, matching rows form one entry showing the most common genes and DNA. TCRdb's processing, not the authors' own work, is the source of the V and J calls. Present in this sample are 8,500 to 9,000 distinct CDR3 sequences, 45% of which were seen just once. Under 13% of the sample lies in the top ten.

This specimen's treatment or condition label, interpreted: roughly 11-day PBMC culture with coronavirus spike peptide pools or control peptides (ViraFEST assay). CD4+ T cells from unexposed donors were collected before the COVID-19 pandemic (2011-2018). The ViraFEST assay was used in the study, in which antigen-specific T cells were expanded with peptide pools and expanded clonotypes were subsequently identified by TCR sequencing. Each well held roughly 2 million PBMCs cultured in IMDM containing roughly 5.5% human AB serum and roughly 9.7 IU/ml IL-2, with around 9.2 ug/ml peptide pools added. On days 3 and 7, half of the culture medium was replaced with fresh IL-2-containing medium. Once the cells had been in culture for around ten days, the EasySep CD4+ T cell isolation kit was used to isolate CD4+ T cells by negative selection. As far as cell numbers permitted, CD4+ T cells from unexposed donors were tested for reactivity against SARS-CoV-2 S and N as well as four spike pools from common cold coronaviruses. Ficoll-Paque Plus gradient centrifugation was used to isolate PBMCs from whole blood, and the isolated PBMCs were then either used fresh or cryopreserved at -140C. Triplicate wells were generally used for each culture condition. The leukapheresis product for the unexposed donors was obtained through commercial purchase.

With regard to this clonotype: Its antigen remains undetermined. No base quality information exists; no much larger clone differs at one position.

The CDR1 and CDR2 encoded by the germline V gene (reference sequence) are DFQATT and SNEGSKA. For this chain, trimming is 5 bases at the V end and 4 bases at the J end, and the number of junction bases without a gene match is 11. The CDR3 runs 16 amino acids, cysteine and phenylalanine included. The sequence is cut down to CDR3 DNA, 48 bases in frame from base 1. The material sequenced was CD4+ T cells from blood, cultured in vitro. This receptor was taken from a human donor in good health. The chain is made from TRBV20-1 and TRBJ2-1, with TRBD2 matching 10 junction bases. The CDR3 region has the sequence CSAPIIAGGVYNEQFF. The DNA sequence is given as TGCAGTGCTCCCATAATAGCGGGGGGCGTATACAATGAGCAGTTCTTC.